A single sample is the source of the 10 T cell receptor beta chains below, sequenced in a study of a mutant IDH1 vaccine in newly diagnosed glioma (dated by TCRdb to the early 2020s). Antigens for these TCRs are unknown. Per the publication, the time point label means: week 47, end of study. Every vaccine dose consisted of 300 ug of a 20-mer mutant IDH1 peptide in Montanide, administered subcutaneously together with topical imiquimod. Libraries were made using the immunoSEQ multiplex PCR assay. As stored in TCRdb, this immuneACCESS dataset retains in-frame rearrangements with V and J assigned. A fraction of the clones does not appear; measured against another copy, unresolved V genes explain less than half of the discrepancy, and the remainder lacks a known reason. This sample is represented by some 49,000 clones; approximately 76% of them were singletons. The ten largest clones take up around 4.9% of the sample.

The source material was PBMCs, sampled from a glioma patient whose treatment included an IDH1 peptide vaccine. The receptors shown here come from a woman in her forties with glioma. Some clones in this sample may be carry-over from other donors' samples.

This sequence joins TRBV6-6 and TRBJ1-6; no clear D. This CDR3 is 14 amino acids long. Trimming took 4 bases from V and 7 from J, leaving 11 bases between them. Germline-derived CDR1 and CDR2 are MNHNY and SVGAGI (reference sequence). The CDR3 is CASSSPGENSPLHF. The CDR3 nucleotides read TGTGCCAGCAGTTCACCGGGAGAGAATTCACCCCTCCACTTT.

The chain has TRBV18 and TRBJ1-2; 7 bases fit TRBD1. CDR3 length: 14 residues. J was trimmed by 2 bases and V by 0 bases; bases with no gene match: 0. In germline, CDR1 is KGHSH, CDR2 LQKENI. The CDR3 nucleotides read TGTGCCAGCTCACCACCGACAGGGAACTATGGCTACACCTTC. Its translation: CASSPPTGNYGYTF.

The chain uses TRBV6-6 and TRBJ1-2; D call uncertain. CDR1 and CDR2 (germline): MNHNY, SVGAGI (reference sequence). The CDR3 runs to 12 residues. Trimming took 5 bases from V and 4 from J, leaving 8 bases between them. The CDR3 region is CASSRPGYGYTF. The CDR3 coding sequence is TGTGCCAGCAGTCGACCAGGCTATGGCTACACCTTC.

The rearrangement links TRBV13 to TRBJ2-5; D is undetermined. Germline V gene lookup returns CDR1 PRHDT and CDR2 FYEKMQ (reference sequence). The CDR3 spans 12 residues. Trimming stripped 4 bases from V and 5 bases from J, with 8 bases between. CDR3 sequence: CASSSGRETQYF. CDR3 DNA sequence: TGTGCCAGCAGCTCCGGTAGGGAGACCCAGTACTTC.

This CDR3 reads CASSWGGGTEAFF. The CDR3 nucleotides read TGCGCCAGCAGCTGGGGGGGTGGGACTGAAGCTTTCTTT. This rearrangement joins TRBV5-1 to TRBJ1-1, with D possibly matching TRBD1 (5 bases). V lost 3 bases to trimming and J lost 5 bases, with 11 bases between them. The CDR3 sequence is 13 residues long. Germline V lookup: CDR1 SGHRS, CDR2 YFSETQ. The full variable domain, in which reference TRBV5-1 and TRBJ1-1 provide the parts outside the CDR3, is KAGVTQTPRYLIKTRGQQVTLSCSPISGHRSVSWYQQTPGQGLQFLFEYFSETQRNKGNFPGRFSGRQFSNSRSEMNVSTLELGDSALYLCASSWGGGTEAFFGQGTRLTVV.

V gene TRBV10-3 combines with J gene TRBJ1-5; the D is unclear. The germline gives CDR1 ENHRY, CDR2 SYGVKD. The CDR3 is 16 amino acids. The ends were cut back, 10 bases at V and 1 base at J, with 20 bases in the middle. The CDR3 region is CATAESAQRSNQPQHF. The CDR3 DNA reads TGTGCCACCGCCGAAAGCGCACAGAGAAGCAATCAGCCCCAGCATTTT.

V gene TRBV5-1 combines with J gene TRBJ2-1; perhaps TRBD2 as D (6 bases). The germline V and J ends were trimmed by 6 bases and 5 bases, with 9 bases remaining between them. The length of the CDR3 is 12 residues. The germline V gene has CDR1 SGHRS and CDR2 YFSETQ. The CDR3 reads CASMGLNNEQFF. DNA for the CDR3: TGCGCCAGCATGGGACTGAACAATGAGCAGTTCTTC. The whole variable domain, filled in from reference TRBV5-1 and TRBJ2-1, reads KAGVTQTPRYLIKTRGQQVTLSCSPISGHRSVSWYQQTPGQGLQFLFEYFSETQRNKGNFPGRFSGRQFSNSRSEMNVSTLELGDSALYLCASMGLNNEQFFGPGTRLTVL.

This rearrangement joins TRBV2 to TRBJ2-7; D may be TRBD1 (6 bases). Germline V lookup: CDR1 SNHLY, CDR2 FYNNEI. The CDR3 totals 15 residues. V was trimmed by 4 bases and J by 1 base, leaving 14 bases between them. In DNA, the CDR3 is TGTGCCAGCAGTGCCGGGACATCTCCTTCCTACGAGCAGTACTTC. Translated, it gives CASSAGTSPSYEQYF.

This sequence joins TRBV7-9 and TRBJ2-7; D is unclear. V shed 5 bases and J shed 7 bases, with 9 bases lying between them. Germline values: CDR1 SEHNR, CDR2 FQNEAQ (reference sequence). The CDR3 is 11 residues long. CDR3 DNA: TGTGCCAGCAGCGGCGGCTTGGAGCAGTACTTC. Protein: CASSGGLEQYF. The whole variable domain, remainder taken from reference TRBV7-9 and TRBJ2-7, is DTGVSQNPRHKITKRGQNVTFRCDPISEHNRLYWYRQTLGQGPEFLTYFQNEAQLEKSRLLSDRFSAERPKGSFSTLEIQRTEQGDSAMYLCASSGGLEQYFGPGTRLTVT.

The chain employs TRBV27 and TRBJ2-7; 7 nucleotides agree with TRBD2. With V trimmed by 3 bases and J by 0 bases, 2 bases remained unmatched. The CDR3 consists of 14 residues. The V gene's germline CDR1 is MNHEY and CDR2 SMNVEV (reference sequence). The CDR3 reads CASSLGGSSYEQYF. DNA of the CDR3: TGTGCCAGCAGTTTGGGAGGGAGCTCCTACGAGCAGTACTTC.